This TCR beta chain was profiled in a study of blood T cells in healthy people across ages. Study observations and caveats: CMV status of donors was unknown, possibly confounding expanded clonotype changes.

Together with a sample-barcoded 5' primer, a J-beta primer mix was included in a second PCR lasting 7 to 11 cycles. TCRdb reanalysed the 5' RACE reads using MiXCR and keeps one entry per CDR3 protein. There are 600,000 or so distinct CDR3 sequences in the sample; about 28% occur only once, and 15% to 17% lies in the top ten. Deletions cut 4 bases from V and 13 bases from J, with 14 bases between. There are 12 residues in the CDR3. Germline CDR1 reads MNHNS; CDR2 reads SASEGT. This clonotype was seen only a few times. Its matching antigen is unknown. With a much larger clone just one base away, this may be a read error.

Material for sequencing was blood. This chain joins TRBV6-1 and TRBJ2-4, with D perhaps given as TRBD1 or TRBD2 (6 bases each). This TCR was recovered from an elderly woman in good health. CDR3 bases: TGTGCCAGCAGTGCTTTCGGAGGGGGACAGTACTTC. Translation gives CASSAFGGGQYF.